This passage covers 3 T cell receptor beta chains from one sample sequenced in a study of cytomegalovirus exposure and HLA in healthy donors. With 60 Vbeta and 13 Jbeta primers, the PCR was carried out. The table came from immunoSEQ multiplex PCR; TCRdb's copy has only in-frame clones and leaves some out. This table holds under 200,000 clones, roughly 86% found once. Sequenced sample: PBMCs. Receptors originate from a man aged 40-49 years in good health and CMV-seropositive.

This clone was found a few times. J is TRBJ2-7 and V is TRBV6-1; D perhaps matches TRBD1 (5 bases). CDR1 is MNHNS and CDR2 is SASEGT in the germline V gene. Trimming removed 1 base from V and 1 base from J, with 11 bases in between. The CDR3 spans 15 residues. Here the CDR3 reads CASSEGPGQSYEQYF. The CDR3 bases are TGTGCCAGCAGTGAAGGTCCAGGGCAGTCCTACGAGCAGTACTTC.

The V call is TRBV28, the J call TRBJ1-6; D is ambiguous. The CDR3 length is 12 residues. Germline CDR1 is MDHEN and CDR2 is SYDVKM. V was cut by 5 bases and J by 8 bases, with 7 bases left in between. CDR3 DNA sequence: TGTGCCAGCAGTCTCCCCCATTCACCCCTCCACTTT. The encoded protein is CASSLPHSPLHF.

This rearrangement joins TRBV19 to TRBJ2-3; no clear D. This CDR3 has 16 residues. Germline assignment: CDR1 LNHDA and CDR2 SQIVND (reference sequence). Trimming pared 3 bases from V and 0 bases from J, leaving 13 bases between. The CDR3 DNA follows: TGTGCCAGTAGTATCCCCTATAAAACTAGCACAGATACGCAGTATTTT. It specifies CASSIPYKTSTDTQYF.